The 2 T cell receptor beta chains reported below all come from one sample, sequenced in a study of OX40 agonist ivuxolimab in advanced cancers. The table came from immunoSEQ multiplex PCR; TCRdb's copy has only in-frame clones and leaves some out. In the table there are around 72,000 clones, 86% of which are singletons. The starting material was CD4+ or CD8+ T cells sorted from blood, obtained in a trial of the OX40 agonist ivuxolimab. The receptor source for this set is an adult with an advanced solid tumor such as melanoma, head and neck, liver or kidney cancer.

The chain joins TRBV5-8 to TRBJ1-1; possibly TRBD1 for D (5 bases). Germline loops: CDR1 SGHTS, CDR2 YDEGEE. The CDR3 length is 16 residues. Trimming removed 4 bases from V and 1 base from J, with 17 bases in between. The CDR3 sequence: CASSRGMPGPNTEAFF. CDR3 DNA: TGTGCCAGCAGCCGGGGAATGCCGGGACCGAACACTGAAGCTTTCTTT.

The chain links TRBV7-3 to TRBJ2-1, with TRBD2 matching 10 bases. The CDR3 sequence is 15 residues long. Trimming took 4 bases from V and 9 from J; bases not matched to a gene: 9. CDR1 is SGHTA, CDR2 FQGTGA, per germline. Written as DNA, the CDR3 is TGTGCCAGCAGCTCGAGCGGGGGGGCCCAGGGTGAGCAGTTCTTC. Translating gives CASSSSGGAQGEQFF.